The T cell receptor beta chain under discussion was sequenced for a study of OX40 agonist ivuxolimab in advanced cancers. Study summary: The patients' treatment was ivuxolimab, an agonistic anti-OX40 (CD134) antibody.

TCRdb's copy holds only in-frame clones and misses some; the assay was immunoSEQ multiplex PCR. The sample yields over 100,000 clones, 90% seen once. General observations from the study: At doses 0.1 to 3.0 mg/kg, CD4+ and CD8+ clones expanded.

The CDR3 loop spans 15 amino acids. Germline V lookup: CDR1 SGDLS, CDR2 YYNGEE. J was trimmed by 4 bases and V by 2 bases; bases with no gene match: 5. About this clone itself: Its antigen remains unknown.

This TCR derives from an adult with an advanced solid tumor such as melanoma, head and neck, liver or kidney cancer. The sample here was CD4+ or CD8+ T cells sorted from blood, taken in a trial of the OX40 agonist ivuxolimab. The chain uses TRBV9 and TRBJ2-7, with 11 bases matching TRBD2. This chain's CDR3 is CASSVSGTSGYEQYF. The DNA for the CDR3 is TGTGCCAGCAGCGTCTCCGGGACTAGCGGATACGAGCAGTACTTC. Full variable domain (rest looked up from reference TRBV9 and TRBJ2-7): DSGVTQTPKHLITATGQRVTLRCSPRSGDLSVYWYQQSLDQGLQFLIQYYNGEERAKGNILERFSAQQFPDLHSELNLSSLELGDSALYFCASSVSGTSGYEQYFGPGTRLTVT.